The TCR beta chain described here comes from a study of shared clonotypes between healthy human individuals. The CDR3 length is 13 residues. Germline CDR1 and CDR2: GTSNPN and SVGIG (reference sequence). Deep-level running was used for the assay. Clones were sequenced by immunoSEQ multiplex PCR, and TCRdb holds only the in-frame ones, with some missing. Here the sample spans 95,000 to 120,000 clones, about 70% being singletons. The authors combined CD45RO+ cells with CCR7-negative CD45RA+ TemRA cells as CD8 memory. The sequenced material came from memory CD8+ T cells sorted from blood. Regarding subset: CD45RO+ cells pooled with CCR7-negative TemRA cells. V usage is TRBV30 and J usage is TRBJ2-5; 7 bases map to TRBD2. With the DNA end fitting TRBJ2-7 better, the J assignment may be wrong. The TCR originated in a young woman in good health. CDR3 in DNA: TGTGCCTGGAGTGCCGGGGCGGGGGACGAGCAGTACTTC. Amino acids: CAWSAGAGDEQYF.